Each of the 20 T cell receptor beta chains below was sequenced from the same sample in a study of response to subunit inactivated influenza vaccine. TCRdb itself ran the RT-PCR reads through MiXCR, one entry per CDR3 protein. This table has about 780,000 distinct CDR3 sequences, around 20% appearing once. This material consisted of PBMCs from blood, taken 5 to 6 days after vaccination. All receptors come from a man aged 50 to 60 who received an inactivated influenza vaccine.

This clonotype was seen only a few times. The rearrangement uses TRBV12-3 or TRBV12-4 and TRBJ2-2, with D unclear. This CDR3 contains 14 residues. V shed 4 bases and J shed 2 bases, with 8 bases lying between them. CDR3 in DNA: TGTGCCAGCAGTTCGCTGAGAAACACCGGGGAGCTGTTTTTT. It codes for CASSSLRNTGELFF.

V is TRBV20-1 and J is TRBJ2-5; 15 bases line up with TRBD2. The CDR3 consists of 20 residues. Germline lookup yields CDR1 DFQATT and CDR2 SNEGSKA (reference sequence). V lost 0 bases to trimming and J lost 6 bases; unmatched junction nucleotides: 17. The CDR3 loop reads CSARDQYGVGLAGGAKTQYF. CDR3 nucleotides: TGCAGTGCTAGAGATCAATACGGCGTGGGACTAGCGGGAGGAGCAAAGACCCAGTACTTC.

This clonotype was picked up many times. The chain is built from TRBV12-3 or TRBV12-4 and TRBJ2-2; D could derive from TRBD1 or TRBD2 (5 bases each). The V end was cut by 5 bases, the J end by 4 bases, with 17 bases between. This CDR3 has 16 residues. CDR3 loop: CASSRRLGTRTGELFF. CDR3 sequence (DNA): TGTGCCAGCAGTCGCCGGCTGGGGACGCGCACCGGGGAGCTGTTTTTT.

The chain uses TRBV5-1 and TRBJ2-1, with 8 bases matching TRBD1. The V segment lost 4 bases and the J segment 5 bases; nucleotides outside the gene matches: 5. The CDR3 runs to 14 residues. Per the germline V gene, CDR1 is SGHRS and CDR2 is YFSETQ. The DNA of the CDR3 is TGCGCCAGCAGCAAGGGACAGGTTCACAATGAGCAGTTCTTC. Translation: CASSKGQVHNEQFF.

V gene TRBV7-2 combines with J gene TRBJ1-4; the match to TRBD1 covers 7 bases. Germline CDR1 and CDR2: SGHTA and FQGNSA. The CDR3 has 16 residues. The V gene end was trimmed by 1 base and the J gene end by 11 bases; junction bases not matched to a gene: 13. CDR3 nucleotides: TGTGCCAGCAGCTTAGGTGGTCGACAGGGCCGGGGGAAACTGTTTTTT. Amino acids: CASSLGGRQGRGKLFF.

This rearrangement joins TRBV20-1 to TRBJ2-1; D remains unclear. The CDR3 length is 15 residues. The V gene's germline CDR1 is DFQATT and CDR2 SNEGSKA (reference sequence). V lost 1 base to trimming and J lost 0 bases, with 10 bases between them. The CDR3 here is CSARALTSSYNEQFF. In DNA, the CDR3 is TGCAGTGCTAGAGCGCTGACGAGCTCCTACAATGAGCAGTTCTTC.

This chain uses TRBV7-6 with TRBJ1-4; tentatively, D is TRBD1 (5 bases). Germline values: CDR1 SGHVS, CDR2 FNYEAQ. V was trimmed by 5 bases and J by 8 bases, leaving 15 bases between them. The CDR3 spans 14 residues. The CDR3: CASSPEAGNEKLFF. CDR3 nucleotide sequence: TGTGCCAGCAGCCCCGAGGCAGGGAACGAAAAACTGTTTTTT.

The chain combines TRBV7-8 with TRBJ2-7, with unresolved D. CDR3 length equals 15 residues. The V gene lost 1 base and the J gene lost 0 bases, with 10 bases spanning the gap. Germline V lookup: CDR1 SGHVS, CDR2 FQNEAQ. The CDR3 nucleotides are TGTGCCAGCAGCTTAGGGGCAGCCTACTCCTACGAGCAGTACTTC. It specifies CASSLGAAYSYEQYF.

The chain carries TRBV7-9 and TRBJ2-3, with D possibly being TRBD2 (5 bases). The germline CDR1 and CDR2 sequences are SEHNR and FQNEAQ (reference sequence). The V gene lost 5 bases and the J gene lost 2 bases, with 14 bases spanning the gap. This CDR3 has 15 residues. CDR3 amino acids: CASSPIDYHTDTQYF. CDR3 sequence (DNA): TGTGCCAGCAGCCCCATAGACTACCACACAGATACGCAGTATTTT.

The J gene is TRBJ2-5, the V gene TRBV6-2 or TRBV6-3; D remains ambiguous. Looked up from germline, CDR1 is MNHEY and CDR2 is SVGEGT. The V and J ends lost 5 bases and 4 bases respectively, with 14 bases between them. This CDR3 is 14 amino acids long. The CDR3 loop is CASSRGPKGETQYF. The CDR3 bases are TGTGCCAGCAGTAGAGGTCCCAAGGGAGAGACCCAGTACTTC.

A few counts support this clonotype. The rearrangement uses TRBV20-1 and TRBJ2-6, with unresolved D. V lost 6 bases to trimming and J lost 4 bases, with 10 bases between them. The germline CDR1 and CDR2 sequences are DFQATT and SNEGSKA (reference sequence). This CDR3 has 13 residues. The CDR3 spells CSADLAGANVLTF. In nucleotides, the CDR3 is TGCAGTGCCGACCTCGCCGGGGCCAACGTCCTGACTTTC.

This clonotype showed up just a few times. The chain has TRBV7-7 and TRBJ2-3; tentative D call: TRBD1 (5 bases). The CDR3 is made up of 14 amino acids. Looked up from germline, CDR1 is SSHAT and CDR2 is FNYEAQ (reference sequence). V lost 2 bases and J lost 6, with 12 bases in between. CDR3 in DNA: TGTGCCAGCAGCTTAACCCAGGGATACGATACGCAGTATTTT. Translating gives CASSLTQGYDTQYF.

This clonotype has more than one count but fewer than ten. The chain has TRBV13 and TRBJ2-2; TRBD2 matches 10 bases. V gave up 7 bases and J gave up 5 bases; unmatched junction bases: 7. The germline CDR1 and CDR2 sequences are PRHDT and FYEKMQ (reference sequence). The CDR3 is made up of 15 amino acids. The CDR3 spells CASTRLAGGTGELFF. DNA of the CDR3: TGTGCCAGCACCCGACTAGCGGGTGGGACCGGGGAGCTGTTTTTT.

There are a few counts of this clonotype. The CDR3 bases are TGTGCCAGCAGCGTAGAAGTAGAGCTCAATGAGCAGTTCTTC. It translates to CASSVEVELNEQFF. The rearrangement links TRBV9 to TRBJ2-1; D gene ambiguous. V was shortened by 0 bases and J by 6 bases, with 10 bases between the two germline ends. The CDR3 runs to 14 residues. Germline lookup yields CDR1 SGDLS and CDR2 YYNGEE. Looking up the rest from reference TRBV9 and TRBJ2-1 gives the full variable domain: DSGVTQTPKHLITATGQRVTLRCSPRSGDLSVYWYQQSLDQGLQFLIQYYNGEERAKGNILERFSAQQFPDLHSELNLSSLELGDSALYFCASSVEVELNEQFFGPGTRLTVL.

The chain recombines TRBV11-2 with TRBJ2-1; 14 nucleotides line up with TRBD2. The CDR3 spans 20 residues. Germline V lookup: CDR1 SGHAT, CDR2 FQNNGV. V lost 3 bases to trimming and J lost 1 base; unmatched junction nucleotides: 11. CDR3 residues: CASSFMRTSGRSRSYNEQFF. DNA of the CDR3: TGTGCCAGCAGCTTTATGAGGACTAGCGGGAGGTCGCGGTCCTACAATGAGCAGTTCTTC.

This chain uses TRBV12-3 or TRBV12-4 with TRBJ2-3; the D is unclear. This CDR3 spans 13 amino acids. V gave up 4 bases and J gave up 4 bases, with 9 bases separating them. DNA for the CDR3: TGTGCCAGCAGTTCAACCCGCGCAGATACGCAGTATTTT. This encodes CASSSTRADTQYF.

This clonotype was detected only once. This chain connects TRBV6-2 or TRBV6-3 to TRBJ2-3, with 13 positions matching TRBD2. This CDR3 comprises 17 residues. The V segment lost 5 bases and the J segment 4 bases; nucleotides outside the gene matches: 9. The germline V gene encodes CDR1 MNHEY and CDR2 SVGEGT. CDR3 nucleotides: TGTGCCAGCAGTACTCTGCGACTAGCGGGAGGCGCAGATACGCAGTATTTT. This translates into CASSTLRLAGGADTQYF.

The chain couples TRBV11-2 to TRBJ1-1; no clear D. This CDR3 contains 18 residues. The germline V gene has CDR1 SGHAT and CDR2 FQNNGV. Trimming pared 1 base from V and 0 bases from J, leaving 18 bases between. Here the CDR3 DNA reads TGTGCCAGCAGCTTAGGGTCCGTATTGGGCGGAATGAACACTGAAGCTTTCTTT. It is translated as CASSLGSVLGGMNTEAFF.

Only a few counts were recorded for this clonotype. The V call is TRBV4-3, the J call TRBJ1-1, with D unclear. V shed 5 bases and J shed 8 bases, with 9 bases lying between them. Germline loops: CDR1 LGHNA, CDR2 YSLEER. This CDR3 contains 11 residues. CDR3 DNA sequence: TGCGCCAGCAGCGGCGAACGGGAAGCTTTCTTT. Residues: CASSGEREAFF.

This clonotype was seen at least ten times. The chain recombines TRBV12-3 or TRBV12-4 with TRBJ2-7; 7 bases match TRBD1. The CDR3 contains 14 residues. Trimming cost V 5 bases and J 2 bases; bases outside gene matches: 6. CDR3 coding DNA: TGTGCCAGCAGTCGCCAGGGACAGACCTACGAGCAGTACTTC. It yields the protein CASSRQGQTYEQYF.